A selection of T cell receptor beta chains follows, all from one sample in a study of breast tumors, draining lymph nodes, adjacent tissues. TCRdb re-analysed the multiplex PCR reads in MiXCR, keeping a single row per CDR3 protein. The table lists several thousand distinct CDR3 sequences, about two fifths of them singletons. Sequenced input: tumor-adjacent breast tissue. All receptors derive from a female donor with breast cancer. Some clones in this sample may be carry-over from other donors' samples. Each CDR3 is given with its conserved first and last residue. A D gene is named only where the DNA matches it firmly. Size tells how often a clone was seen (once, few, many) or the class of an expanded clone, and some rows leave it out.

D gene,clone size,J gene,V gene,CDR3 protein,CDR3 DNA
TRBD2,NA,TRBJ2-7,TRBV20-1,CSVRGLAAYEQYF,TGCAGCGTCCGGGGACTAGCAGCCTACGAGCAGTACTTC
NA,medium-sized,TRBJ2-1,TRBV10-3,CAISESKGGDREQFF,TGTGCCATCAGTGAGTCGAAAGGCGGGGACCGTGAGCAGTTCTTC
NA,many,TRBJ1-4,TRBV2,CATTTWDRARPQELFF,TGTGCCACTACAACATGGGATCGGGCCCGACCTCAAGAACTGTTTTTT
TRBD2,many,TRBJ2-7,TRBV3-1,CASSQWEGSYEQYF,TGTGCCAGCAGCCAATGGGAGGGGAGCTACGAGCAGTACTTC
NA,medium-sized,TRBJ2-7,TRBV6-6,CASSRPYDNSYEQYF,TGTGCCAGCAGTCGCCCATACGACAACTCCTACGAGCAGTACTTC
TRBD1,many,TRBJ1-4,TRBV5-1,CASSSGQGGEKLFF,TGCGCCAGCAGCTCGGGACAGGGCGGGGAAAAACTGTTTTTT
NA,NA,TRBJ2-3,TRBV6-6,CASSRRRMASSTDAQYF,TGTGCGAGCAGCCGCCGTAGGATGGCGTCTAGCACAGATGCGCAGTATTTT
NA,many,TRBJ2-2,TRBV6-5,CASSLRHGNTGELFF,TGTGCCAGCAGTTTGAGACACGGGAACACCGGGGAGCTGTTTTTT
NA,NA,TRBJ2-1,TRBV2,CAGSEVGDDGDRFF,TGTGCCGGCAGTGAAGTCGGGGACGATGGGGATCGGTTCTTC
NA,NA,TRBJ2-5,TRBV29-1,CSVETSGNVGTQYF,TGCAGCGTAGAGACTAGTGGGAATGTGGGGACCCAGTACTTC
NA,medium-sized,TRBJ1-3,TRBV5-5,CASSPYRSSGNTIYF,TGTGCCAGCAGCCCTTACAGGAGTTCTGGAAACACCATATATTTT
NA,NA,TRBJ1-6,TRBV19,CASSMRQALANSPLHF,TGTGCCAGTAGTATGCGACAGGCCCTCGCTAATTCACCCCTCCACTTT
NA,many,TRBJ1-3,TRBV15,CATSRVFPGQGNTIYF,TGTGCCACCAGCAGAGTTTTTCCGGGGCAAGGAAACACCATATATTTT
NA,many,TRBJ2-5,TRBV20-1,CSARDLQSQGGQETQYF,TGCAGTGCTAGAGATCTACAGTCTCAGGGGGGCCAAGAGACCCAGTACTTC
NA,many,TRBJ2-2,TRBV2,CASNQQGPGELFF,TGTGCCAGCAACCAACAGGGTCCCGGGGAGCTGTTTTTT
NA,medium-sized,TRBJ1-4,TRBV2,CASSVQGDNEKLFF,TGTGCCAGCAGTGTTCAAGGGGATAATGAAAAACTGTTTTTT
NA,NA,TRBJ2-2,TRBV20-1,CSARQRTNARELFF,TGCAGTGCTCGACAGAGAACGAACGCCAGGGAGCTGTTTTTT
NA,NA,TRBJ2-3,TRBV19,CASSLEGERGTDTQYF,TGTGCCAGTAGTCTGGAGGGGGAGCGGGGCACAGATACGCAGTATTTT
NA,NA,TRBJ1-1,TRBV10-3,CAIRSQENTEAFF,TGTGCCATCAGGAGCCAGGAGAACACTGAAGCTTTCTTT
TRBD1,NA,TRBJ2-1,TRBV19,CASSMGVGTGLIDEQFF,TGTGCCAGTAGTATGGGTGTCGGGACAGGGTTGATAGATGAGCAGTTCTTC
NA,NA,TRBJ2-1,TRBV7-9,CASSLPVGFSYNEQFF,TGTGCCAGCTCCTTACCGGTTGGGTTTTCTTACAATGAGCAGTTCTTC
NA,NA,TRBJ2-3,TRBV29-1,CSVGISPGTQYF,TGCAGCGTCGGAATTAGCCCAGGTACGCAGTATTTT
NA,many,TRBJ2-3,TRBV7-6,CASSLRDTDMQYF,TGTGCCAGCAGTTTGCGGGACACAGATATGCAGTATTTT
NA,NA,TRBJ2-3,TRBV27,CASGYGLTQYF,TGTGCCAGCGGCTATGGGCTTACGCAGTATTTT
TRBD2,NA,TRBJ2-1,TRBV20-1,CSASPSGRNEQFF,TGCAGTGCTAGTCCTAGCGGGAGGAATGAGCAGTTCTTC
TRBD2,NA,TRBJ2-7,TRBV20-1,CSAREILAGGPGEQYF,TGCAGTGCTAGAGAAATTCTAGCGGGAGGGCCGGGAGAGCAGTACTTC
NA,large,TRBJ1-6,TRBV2,CASSERGRNSPLHF,TGTGCCAGCAGTGAACGGGGTAGGAATTCACCCCTCCACTTT
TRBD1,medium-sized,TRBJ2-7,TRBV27,CASSFRTGHHEQYF,TGTGCCAGCAGTTTCCGGACAGGGCATCACGAGCAGTACTTC
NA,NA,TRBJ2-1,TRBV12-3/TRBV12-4,CASSLLRTYNEQFF,TGTGCCAGCAGTTTATTGCGGACCTACAATGAGCAGTTCTTC
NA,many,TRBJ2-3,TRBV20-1,CSALIGGEGPQYF,TGCAGTGCCCTTATAGGGGGGGAGGGCCCGCAGTATTTT
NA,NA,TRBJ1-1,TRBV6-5,CASGGYTEAFF,TGTGCCAGCGGGGGATACACTGAAGCTTTCTTT
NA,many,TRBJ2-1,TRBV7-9,CASSLDVLPLRNEQFF,TGTGCCAGCAGCTTAGATGTCCTCCCCCTCCGGAATGAGCAGTTCTTC
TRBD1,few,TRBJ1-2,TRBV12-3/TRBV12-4,CASSRGQYGYTF,TGTGCCAGCAGTCGGGGACAGTATGGCTACACCTTC
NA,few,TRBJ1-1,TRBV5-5,CASRTTGNTEAFF,TGTGCCAGCAGGACTACGGGTAACACTGAAGCTTTCTTT
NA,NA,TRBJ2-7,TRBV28,CASSLNPYELYF,TGTGCCAGCAGTTTAAACCCCTACGAGCTGTACTTC
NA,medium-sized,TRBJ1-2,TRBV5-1,CASSLGTEIGYTF,TGCGCCAGCAGCTTGGGGACAGAGATTGGCTACACCTTC
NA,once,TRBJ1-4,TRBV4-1,CASSPRGGTGKLFF,TGCGCCAGCAGCCCCAGGGGCGGCACGGGTAAACTGTTCTTT
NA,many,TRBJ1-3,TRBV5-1,CASSPSGASGNTIYF,TGCGCCAGCAGCCCCTCAGGGGCCTCTGGAAACACCATATATTTT
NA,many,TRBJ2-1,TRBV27,CASSFRGAYNEQFF,TGTGCCAGCAGTTTCAGGGGGGCCTACAATGAGCAGTTCTTC
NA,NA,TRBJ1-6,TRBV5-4,CASSLRGGLGDSPLHF,TGTGCCAGCAGCTTGAGGGGGGGGCTAGGCGATTCACCCCTCCACTTT
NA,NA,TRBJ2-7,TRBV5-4,CASSLGSVSYEQYF,TGTGCCAGCAGCTTGGGTAGCGTGTCCTACGAGCAGTACTTC
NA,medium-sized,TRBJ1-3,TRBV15,CATSRDGTFGNTIYF,TGTGCCACCAGCAGAGATGGGACATTCGGAAACACCATATATTTT
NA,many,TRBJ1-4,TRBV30,CAWSVPASGEKLFF,TGTGCCTGGAGTGTACCCGCGTCGGGTGAAAAACTGTTTTTT
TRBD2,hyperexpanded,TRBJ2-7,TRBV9,CASSVWLTSGRKYEQYF,TGTGCCAGCAGCGTATGGCTGACTAGCGGGAGGAAATACGAGCAGTACTTC
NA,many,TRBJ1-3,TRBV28,CASTKMGLTIYF,TGTGCCAGCACCAAAATGGGGTTAACCATATATTTT
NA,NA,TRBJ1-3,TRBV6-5,CASSYNVGGSTIYF,TGTGCCAGCAGTTATAACGTGGGTGGGAGCACCATATATTTT
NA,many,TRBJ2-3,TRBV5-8,CASGGTASTDTQYF,TGTGCCAGTGGAGGAACAGCTAGCACAGATACGCAGTATTTT
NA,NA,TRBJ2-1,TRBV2,CASSALIAWEQFF,TGTGCCAGCAGTGCTCTCATAGCGTGGGAGCAGTTCTTC